This TCR beta chain was sequenced in a study of blood T cell repertoires in COVID-19. Study background: The origin of the acute and convalescent COVID-19 samples was the United States, Italy and Spain. Sources were T cells, B-cell-depleted T cells, or PBMCs; the material itself was cDNA or gDNA.

As processed by the authors: The authors estimated nucleated cell counts from reference gene primer amplification. The repertoire was sequenced with immunoSEQ multiplex PCR; TCRdb's copy has only in-frame clones and lacks some. That table is the source of V, J and clone size, and D and trimming were worked out from the DNA. The table lists under 300,000 clones, approximately 80% of them singletons. This CDR3 has 16 amino acids. Germline V lookup: CDR1 MGHRA, CDR2 YSYEKL. The V and J ends lost 0 bases and 0 bases respectively, with 12 bases between them. This clone was detected only once. This receptor was taken from a young man who had recovered from COVID-19. V gene TRBV4-1 combines with J gene TRBJ2-7, with TRBD1 as a possible D gene (5 bases). Sequencing was performed on peripheral blood. In nucleotides, the CDR3 is TGCGCCAGCAGCCAAGATCTGACAGAGAGCTCCTACGAGCAGTACGTC. Protein product: CASSQDLTESSYEQYV.